This TCR beta chain was identified during a study of cytomegalovirus exposure and HLA in healthy donors. Overall study findings and caveats: Sequences of the TCR beta chain were said to predict the HLA-A and HLA-B alleles of most subjects accurately. Rarity marked most TCR sequences, yet some public TCRs occurred in many donors. TRBV6-2, TRBV6-3 and other indistinguishable V segments were excluded.

Losses at the gene ends were 5 bases for V and 2 bases for J; bases not matched to a gene: 6. Germline V CDR1 and CDR2: SGHVS, FQNEAQ. The CDR3 is 16 residues long. PCR employed 60 Vbeta and 13 Jbeta primers. Clones were sequenced by immunoSEQ multiplex PCR, and TCRdb holds only the in-frame ones, with some missing. Of approximately 110,000 clones in the sample, 75% to 80% were seen once. This clone was seen a few times. The antigen is undetermined. The clonotype originates from a man aged 40-55 years in good health and CMV-seronegative. The sequencing sample was made of PBMCs. The V call is TRBV7-8, the J call TRBJ1-3; TRBD1 agrees at 10 bases. This CDR3 is CASSARTGGTGNTIYF. As DNA, the CDR3 is TGTGCCAGCAGCGCCCGGACAGGGGGGACTGGAAACACCATATATTTT. Full variable domain (remainder filled in from reference TRBV7-8 and TRBJ1-3): GAGVSQSPRYKVAKRGQDVALRCDPISGHVSLFWYQQALGQGPEFLTYFQNEAQLDKSGLPSDRFFAERPEGSVSTLKIQRTQQEDSAVYLCASSARTGGTGNTIYFGEGSWLTVV.